These 4 T cell receptor gamma chains share one sample of origin, sequenced in a study of γδ T cells in repeated Plasmodium falciparum infection. TCRdb reran clone calling via CATT on the multiplex PCR reads. The sample lists more than 20,000 gamma-chain clones, 2.5% to 3.5% occurring once. Gammadelta T cells were flow-sorted from PBMC into Vgamma9/Vdelta2+ and Vdelta2-negative populations for bulk analysis. What was sequenced was gamma-delta T cells from blood. The source is a pool of human donors (malaria-infected and uninfected, not separated).

In its sample, this clone was seen many times. The protein given by TCRdb reflects a much larger clone and differs at residue 3 from this DNA's translation, likely from a read error; the protein shown is the DNA's translation. DNA for the CDR3: TGTGCCTCGTGGACCTATTATAAGAAACTCTTT. As protein: CASWTYYKKLF. The chain employs TRGV9 and TRGJ1 or TRGJ2. The CDR3 has 11 residues. Germline V gene data show CDR1 as GITISATS and CDR2 as ISYDGTV (reference sequence).

Concerning this clone itself: A far larger clone is one nucleotide away, so this likely arose from a read error. The rearrangement links TRGV2 to TRGJ1 or TRGJ2. Germline loops: CDR1 EGSNGY, CDR2 YDSYNSKV. The length of the CDR3 is 17 residues. CDR3 bases: TGTGCCACCTGGGACGGGCCATGCAAGTTGGATTATTATAAGAAGCTCTTT. Protein sequence: CATWDGPCKLDYYKKLF.

This clone was seen many times. The TCRdb record carries a much larger clone's protein, which differs from this DNA's translation at residue 3; a read error is the likely cause, and the protein listed here is the DNA translation. The chain employs TRGV3 and TRGJP2. TCRdb is silent on the J gene; assignment here came from matching the DNA to germline. Germline V gene sequence: CDR1 VTNTFY, CDR2 YDVSTARD (reference sequence). CDR3 length: 13 amino acids. CDR3 region: CASWDLIDWIKTF. The CDR3 region has the DNA TGTGCCTCCTGGGACCTGATTGATTGGATCAAGACGTTT.

The table lists this clone with many counts. The CDR3 region is CATWDRPLYYYKKLF. The CDR3 region has the DNA TGTGCCACCTGGGACAGGCCCCTCTATTATTATAAGAAACTCTTT. The chain combines TRGV3 with TRGJ1 or TRGJ2. TCRdb leaves out the J gene; it was filled in here by matching the DNA to germline. This CDR3 is built from 15 residues. V lost 0 bases to trimming and J lost 2 bases; unmatched junction nucleotides: 7. Germline-derived CDR1 and CDR2 are VTNTFY and YDVSTARD (reference sequence).